This paragraph reports one TCR beta chain. The antigen remains unidentified. One end of the junction fails to match germline, which may point to a read error. Germline values: CDR1 LNHNV, CDR2 YYDKDF (reference sequence). This CDR3 has 13 residues. Each TCR beta cDNA library carried unique molecular identifiers. In TCRdb, the PCR reads were re-called with MiXCR into one record per CDR3 protein. The repertoire includes roughly 800,000 distinct CDR3 sequences, just over 45% of them detected once, and around 4.7% sits in the top ten. This record comes from a study of post-analysis software for immune sequencing data. Notes on the study in general: Multiple sclerosis patients had significantly lower normalized Chao1 diversity than controls. Co-batched samples clustered tightly together by F measure. TRBV5-6, TRBV5-1 and TRBV20-1 were among four or five TRBV segments more frequent in patients than controls.

V usage is TRBV15 and J usage is TRBJ2-7; D is unresolved. The TCR sequence derives from a girl between 10 and 17 years old with multiple sclerosis. The source material was blood. The CDR3 nucleotides are TGTGCCACCAGCGGAGATCTAGTCCACGAGCAGTACTTC. Amino acid sequence: CATSGDLVHEQYF.